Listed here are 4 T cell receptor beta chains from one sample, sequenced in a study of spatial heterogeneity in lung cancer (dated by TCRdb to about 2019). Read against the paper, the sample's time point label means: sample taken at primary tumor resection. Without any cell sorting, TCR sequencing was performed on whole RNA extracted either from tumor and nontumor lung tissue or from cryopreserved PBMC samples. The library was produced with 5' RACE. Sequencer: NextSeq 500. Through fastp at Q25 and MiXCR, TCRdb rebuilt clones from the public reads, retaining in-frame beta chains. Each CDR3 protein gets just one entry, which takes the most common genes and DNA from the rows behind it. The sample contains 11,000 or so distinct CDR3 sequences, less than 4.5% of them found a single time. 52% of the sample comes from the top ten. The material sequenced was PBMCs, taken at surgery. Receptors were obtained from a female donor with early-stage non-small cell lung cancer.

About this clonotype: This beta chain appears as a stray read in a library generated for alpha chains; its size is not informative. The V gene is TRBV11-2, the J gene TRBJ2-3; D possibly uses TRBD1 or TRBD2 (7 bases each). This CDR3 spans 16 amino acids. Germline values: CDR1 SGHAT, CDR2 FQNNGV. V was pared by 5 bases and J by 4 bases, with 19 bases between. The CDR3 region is CASSPQGGGRSDTQYF. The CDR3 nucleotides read TGTGCCAGCAGCCCCCAGGGGGGGGGGCGATCAGATACGCAGTATTTT.

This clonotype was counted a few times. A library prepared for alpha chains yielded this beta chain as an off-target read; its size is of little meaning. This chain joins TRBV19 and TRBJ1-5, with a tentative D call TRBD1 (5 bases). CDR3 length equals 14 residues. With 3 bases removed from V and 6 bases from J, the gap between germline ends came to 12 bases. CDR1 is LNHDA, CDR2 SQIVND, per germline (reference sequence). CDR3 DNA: TGTGCCAGTAGTATTGTGAGGGGTGGTCAGCCCCAGCATTTT. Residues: CASSIVRGGQPQHF.

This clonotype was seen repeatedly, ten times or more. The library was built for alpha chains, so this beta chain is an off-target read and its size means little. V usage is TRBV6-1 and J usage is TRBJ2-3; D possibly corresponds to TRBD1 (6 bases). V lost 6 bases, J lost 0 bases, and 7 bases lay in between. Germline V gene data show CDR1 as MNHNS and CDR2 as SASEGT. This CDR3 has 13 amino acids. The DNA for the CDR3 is TGTGCCAGCAGAGACAGGAGCACAGATACGCAGTATTTT. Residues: CASRDRSTDTQYF.

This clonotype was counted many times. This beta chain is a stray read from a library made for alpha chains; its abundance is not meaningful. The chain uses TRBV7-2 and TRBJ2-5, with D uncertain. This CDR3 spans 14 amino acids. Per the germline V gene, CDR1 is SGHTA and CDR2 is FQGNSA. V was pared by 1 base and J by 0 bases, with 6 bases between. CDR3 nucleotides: TGTGCCAGCAGCTTAGGGGGTAACCAAGAGACCCAGTACTTC. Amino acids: CASSLGGNQETQYF.